The next 26 T cell receptor beta chains were all read from a single sample in a study of neurological immune-mediated disorders. TCRdb re-derived calls from the 5' RACE reads in MiXCR, one entry per CDR3 protein. The sample comprises approximately 51,000 distinct CDR3 sequences, 3% to 4% of which are singletons, and more than 5% rests with the top ten. Sequences were obtained from PBMCs. Receptor source: a middle-aged man with multiple sclerosis.

Many counts were recorded for this clonotype. This chain uses TRBV24-1 with TRBJ1-2; 9 bases fit TRBD1. The J segment lost 8 bases and the V segment lost 9 bases, leaving 6 bases of the junction unmatched. CDR3 length: 12 amino acids. Germline V CDR1 and CDR2: KGHDR, SFDVKD. The CDR3 coding sequence is TGTGCCACCGAGGGACAGGGAAGAGGCTACACCTTC. This translates into CATEGQGRGYTF.

The CDR3 here is CASRERDLFLDTQYF. In nucleotides, the CDR3 is TGTGCCAGCAGGGAGAGGGACCTATTCCTTGATACGCAGTATTTT. The V call is TRBV2, the J call TRBJ2-3, with D possibly called TRBD1 or TRBD2 (5 bases each). The CDR3 is 15 residues long. Between the trimmed V and J ends, which lost 6 bases and 6 bases, there was a span of 19 bases. Germline V gene lookup returns CDR1 SNHLY and CDR2 FYNNEI.

This clonotype was seen repeatedly, ten times or more. The chain uses TRBV11-2 and TRBJ2-7; possible D gene TRBD1, 6 bases. The CDR3 covers 14 residues. V was trimmed by 6 bases and J by 2 bases, leaving 14 bases between them. Per germline, CDR1 SGHAT and CDR2 FQNNGV. The CDR3 DNA reads TGTGCCAGCAGATCGCCGGGACAAGCCTACGAGCAGTACTTC. This codes for CASRSPGQAYEQYF.

This clonotype appeared many times. The chain carries TRBV6-5 and TRBJ1-5, with D possibly matching TRBD1 (6 bases). Per germline, CDR1 MNHEY and CDR2 SVGAGI. The germline V and J ends were trimmed by 2 bases and 2 bases, with 7 bases remaining between them. The CDR3 consists of 14 residues. DNA for the CDR3: TGTGCCAGCAGTTACGGGGGCGGCAATCAGCCCCAGCATTTT. Translation: CASSYGGGNQPQHF.

This clonotype appeared many times. The chain combines TRBV6-5 with TRBJ2-7, with D perhaps TRBD2 (5 bases). CDR1 and CDR2 from the germline V gene are MNHEY and SVGAGI. This CDR3 spans 16 amino acids. Trimming took 0 bases from V and 2 from J, leaving 14 bases between them. CDR3 nucleotides: TGTGCCAGCAGTTACTCGGCTGGCACCGGGGCCTACGAGCAGTACTTC. It is translated as CASSYSAGTGAYEQYF.

This clonotype was seen at least ten times. The chain uses TRBV5-1 and TRBJ2-5; D is possibly TRBD1 (5 bases). Trimming shortened V by 2 bases and J by 2 bases, and 13 bases separated the two germline ends. The CDR3 is 15 residues long. From germline, CDR1 is SGHRS and CDR2 YFSETQ. The CDR3 protein is CASSFGGAGQETQYF. CDR3 bases: TGCGCCAGCAGCTTTGGTGGGGCAGGGCAAGAGACCCAGTACTTC.

This clonotype occurred many times. The chain carries TRBV5-1 and TRBJ2-3; 10 positions agree with TRBD1. J gave up 0 bases and V 3 bases, and 1 base lay outside the gene matches. The CDR3 loop spans 15 amino acids. Germline lookup yields CDR1 SGHRS and CDR2 YFSETQ. The CDR3 region is CASSSGQGSTDTQYF. For the CDR3, the DNA is TGCGCCAGCAGCTCGGGACAGGGGAGCACAGATACGCAGTATTTT.

This clonotype was detected only a few times. J is TRBJ2-1 and V is TRBV7-3; perhaps D is TRBD1 or TRBD2 (5 bases each). V dropped 6 bases and J dropped 1 base, with 13 bases sitting between them. The CDR3 consists of 15 residues. Germline V gene lookup returns CDR1 SGHTA and CDR2 FQGTGA. This CDR3 is CASRAGTRSYNEQFF. The CDR3 coding sequence is TGTGCCAGCAGGGCCGGGACCAGATCCTACAATGAGCAGTTCTTC.

This clonotype ranks as medium-sized. The V and J genes are TRBV5-1 and TRBJ2-3; 9 bases align to TRBD1. After removal of 3 bases from V and 3 bases from J, the junction contained 14 bases not matched to a gene. Germline V CDR1 and CDR2: SGHRS, YFSETQ. The CDR3 totals 18 residues. CDR3 in DNA: TGCGCCAGCAGCTACGGGACAGGGAATAATATTCTTACAGATACGCAGTATTTT. Translation gives CASSYGTGNNILTDTQYF.

This clonotype was detected many times. DNA of the CDR3: TGCAGTGCTAGAGACCGACTGGAGGGACGTGGCTACACCTTC. Its translation is CSARDRLEGRGYTF. The chain uses TRBV20-1 and TRBJ1-2; possible D gene TRBD1, 5 bases. Germline V lookup: CDR1 DFQATT, CDR2 SNEGSKA (reference sequence). The CDR3 extends over 14 amino acids. The V end lost 0 bases, the J end lost 7 bases, and 15 bases lay between the germline ends.

The sample holds many counts of this clonotype. The chain combines TRBV20-1 with TRBJ2-3; D not certain. The CDR3 is 12 amino acids. The V gene's germline CDR1 is DFQATT and CDR2 SNEGSKA (reference sequence). Trimming took 5 bases from V and 2 from J, leaving 8 bases between them. CDR3 sequence (DNA): TGCAGTGCTCCGGATAACACAGATACGCAGTATTTT. It translates to CSAPDNTDTQYF.

In its sample, this clonotype was seen many times. The rearrangement joins TRBV7-2 to TRBJ1-1; D is unclear. V lost 3 bases and J lost 7, with 12 bases in between. The CDR3 totals 13 residues. Germline CDR1 SGHTA, CDR2 FQGNSA. In nucleotides, the CDR3 is TGTGCCAGCAGCTTCGGCGAATTCGGTGAAGCTTTCTTT. It yields the protein CASSFGEFGEAFF.

At least ten counts were recorded for this clonotype. The genes are TRBV20-1 and TRBJ1-5; D possibly corresponds to TRBD1 (6 bases). This CDR3 has 13 amino acids. V was shortened by 4 bases and J by 6 bases, with 13 bases between the two germline ends. The germline gives CDR1 DFQATT, CDR2 SNEGSKA (reference sequence). CDR3: CSAIDRSGQPQHF. The CDR3 nucleotides read TGCAGTGCTATCGACAGGTCGGGTCAGCCCCAGCATTTT.

This clonotype showed up many times. The chain employs TRBV10-3 and TRBJ2-7, with D perhaps TRBD1 or TRBD2 (5 bases each). The length of the CDR3 is 9 residues. The V gene's germline CDR1 is ENHRY and CDR2 SYGVKD. Trimming removed 8 bases from V and 12 bases from J, with 11 bases in between. This CDR3 is CAILRGRYF. In nucleotides, the CDR3 is TGTGCCATCCTGAGGGGTCGGTACTTC.

This clonotype was counted a few times. A much larger clone lies one base from this, so it may be a read error. The CDR3 DNA reads as TGTGCCAGCAGCACGGGACCAAGGCGGGGAATGTTAATGAACACTGAAGCTTTCTTT. Protein sequence: CASSTGPRRGMLMNTEAFF. This chain uses TRBV12-3 or TRBV12-4 with TRBJ1-1; a weak D match, TRBD1 (5 bases). This CDR3 comprises 19 residues. Trimming took 6 bases from V and 0 from J, leaving 26 bases between them.

This clonotype was counted at least ten times. This sequence joins TRBV18 and TRBJ2-3; D is unresolved. CDR3 length equals 11 residues. Germline V gives CDR1 KGHSH, CDR2 LQKENI. V shed 8 bases and J shed 4 bases, with 7 bases lying between them. The CDR3 region has the DNA TGTGCCAGCAGCCGATCAGATACGCAGTATTTT. The encoded protein is CASSRSDTQYF.

This clonotype is deemed medium-sized. The V call is TRBV20-1, the J call TRBJ2-7; maybe TRBD1 (5 bases). Trimming took 0 bases from V and 3 from J, leaving 18 bases between them. CDR1 is DFQATT and CDR2 is SNEGSKA in the germline V gene (reference sequence). The CDR3 is 16 residues long. This CDR3 reads CSAREWGHRTGYEQYF. CDR3 nucleotides: TGCAGTGCTAGAGAGTGGGGCCACAGGACGGGCTACGAGCAGTACTTC.

This clonotype was observed at least ten times. The chain combines TRBV12-3 or TRBV12-4 with TRBJ2-5; no clear D gene. V lost 6 bases and J lost 1, with 15 bases in between. This CDR3 is built from 15 residues. DNA of the CDR3: TGTGCCAGCAGCCCCAACGGCGCCCCCCAAGAGACCCAGTACTTC. Its protein is CASSPNGAPQETQYF.

In its sample, this clonotype was seen many times. The genes are TRBV5-1 and TRBJ1-4; 7 bases line up with TRBD1. After removal of 3 bases from V and 8 bases from J, the junction contained 10 bases not matched to a gene. Germline V gives CDR1 SGHRS, CDR2 YFSETQ. The CDR3 is 15 amino acids. The CDR3 sequence: CASSSNRGKAEKLFF. As DNA, the CDR3 is TGCGCCAGCAGCTCCAACAGGGGAAAGGCGGAAAAACTGTTTTTT.

In this sample, this clonotype turned up many times. The chain is built from TRBV5-1 and TRBJ2-3; 7 nucleotides line up with TRBD1. This CDR3 is built from 14 residues. V gave up 2 bases and J gave up 4 bases; unmatched junction bases: 4. CDR1 is SGHRS, CDR2 YFSETQ, per germline. The CDR3 sequence: CASSFDRVADTQYF. The CDR3 nucleotides are TGCGCCAGCAGCTTCGACAGGGTCGCAGATACGCAGTATTTT.

This clonotype was counted many times. The chain combines TRBV6-5 with TRBJ2-2; 7 positions agree with TRBD1. Germline V gene lookup returns CDR1 MNHEY and CDR2 SVGAGI. The junction had 6 bases not matched to a gene; V was cut back by 4 bases and J by 4 bases. The CDR3 is 15 residues long. The CDR3, as DNA: TGTGCCAGCAGTTTGAGGGGGCCGGGCACCGGGGAGCTGTTTTTT. This encodes CASSLRGPGTGELFF.

In its sample, this clonotype was seen many times. J is TRBJ2-3 and V is TRBV20-1; 7 bases align to TRBD1. Per the germline V gene, CDR1 is DFQATT and CDR2 is SNEGSKA (reference sequence). Trimming took 5 bases from V and 12 from J; bases not matched to a gene: 11. The CDR3 has 12 residues. CDR3 sequence (DNA): TGCAGTGCTGAGAAGGGACAGTCACTACAGTATTTT. Translating gives CSAEKGQSLQYF.

This clonotype was seen repeatedly, ten times or more. The J gene is TRBJ1-2, the V gene TRBV5-1, with D possibly TRBD1 on 5 matching bases. Trimming shortened V by 0 bases and J by 4 bases, and 16 bases separated the two germline ends. CDR3 length: 16 amino acids. Germline V CDR1 and CDR2: SGHRS, YFSETQ. For the CDR3, the DNA is TGCGCCAGCAGCTTGGGTCTGGACATCGAAGTCTATGGCTACACCTTC. This encodes CASSLGLDIEVYGYTF.

This clonotype has ten or more counts. The chain joins TRBV5-1 to TRBJ1-2, with 7 bases that match TRBD1. This CDR3 comprises 16 residues. The germline V gene has CDR1 SGHRS and CDR2 YFSETQ. After removal of 7 bases from V and 3 bases from J, the junction contained 15 bases not matched to a gene. The CDR3 protein is CASAGQVRGRYYGYTF. The CDR3 nucleotides read TGCGCCAGCGCCGGACAGGTTCGTGGCCGGTACTATGGCTACACCTTC.

Details on this clonotype: Germline and junction disagree at one end, which may indicate a read error. This sequence joins TRBV20-1 and TRBJ1-5; D is unresolved. Germline CDR1 is DFQATT and CDR2 is SNEGSKA (reference sequence). The CDR3 runs to 13 residues. CDR3 nucleotide sequence: TGCAGTGCTTTAGTGGGTATCAATCAGCCCCAGAATTTT. It translates to CSALVGINQPQNF.

Ten or more counts support this clonotype. This chain connects TRBV6-5 to TRBJ1-4; D is ambiguous. CDR1 and CDR2 from the germline V gene are MNHEY and SVGAGI. CDR3 size: 15 residues. V lost 2 bases, J lost 7 bases, and 14 bases lay in between. The CDR3 loop is CASSYTGPRSEKLFF. In nucleotides, the CDR3 is TGTGCCAGCAGTTACACCGGGCCCAGGAGTGAAAAACTGTTTTTT.